This entry is about one T cell receptor beta chain. The CDR3 has 16 residues. Trimming removed 3 bases from V and 4 bases from J; junction bases left unmatched: 7. Germline assignment: CDR1 MDHEN and CDR2 SYDVKM. These data belong to a study of cytomegalovirus exposure and HLA in healthy donors. Use of 60 Vbeta and 13 Jbeta primers characterized the PCR. The repertoire was sequenced with immunoSEQ multiplex PCR; TCRdb's copy has only in-frame clones and lacks some. The data hold 120,000 or so clones, with 76% observed a single time. The sequenced sample was PBMCs. The V call is TRBV28, the J call TRBJ1-5; TRBD1 matches 9 bases. The receptor's source is a man between 25 and 39 years old in good health and CMV-seropositive. In DNA form, the CDR3 reads TGTGCCAGCAGTTTCGGGGACAGGGCGTTTAATCAGCCCCAGCATTTT. As protein: CASSFGDRAFNQPQHF.